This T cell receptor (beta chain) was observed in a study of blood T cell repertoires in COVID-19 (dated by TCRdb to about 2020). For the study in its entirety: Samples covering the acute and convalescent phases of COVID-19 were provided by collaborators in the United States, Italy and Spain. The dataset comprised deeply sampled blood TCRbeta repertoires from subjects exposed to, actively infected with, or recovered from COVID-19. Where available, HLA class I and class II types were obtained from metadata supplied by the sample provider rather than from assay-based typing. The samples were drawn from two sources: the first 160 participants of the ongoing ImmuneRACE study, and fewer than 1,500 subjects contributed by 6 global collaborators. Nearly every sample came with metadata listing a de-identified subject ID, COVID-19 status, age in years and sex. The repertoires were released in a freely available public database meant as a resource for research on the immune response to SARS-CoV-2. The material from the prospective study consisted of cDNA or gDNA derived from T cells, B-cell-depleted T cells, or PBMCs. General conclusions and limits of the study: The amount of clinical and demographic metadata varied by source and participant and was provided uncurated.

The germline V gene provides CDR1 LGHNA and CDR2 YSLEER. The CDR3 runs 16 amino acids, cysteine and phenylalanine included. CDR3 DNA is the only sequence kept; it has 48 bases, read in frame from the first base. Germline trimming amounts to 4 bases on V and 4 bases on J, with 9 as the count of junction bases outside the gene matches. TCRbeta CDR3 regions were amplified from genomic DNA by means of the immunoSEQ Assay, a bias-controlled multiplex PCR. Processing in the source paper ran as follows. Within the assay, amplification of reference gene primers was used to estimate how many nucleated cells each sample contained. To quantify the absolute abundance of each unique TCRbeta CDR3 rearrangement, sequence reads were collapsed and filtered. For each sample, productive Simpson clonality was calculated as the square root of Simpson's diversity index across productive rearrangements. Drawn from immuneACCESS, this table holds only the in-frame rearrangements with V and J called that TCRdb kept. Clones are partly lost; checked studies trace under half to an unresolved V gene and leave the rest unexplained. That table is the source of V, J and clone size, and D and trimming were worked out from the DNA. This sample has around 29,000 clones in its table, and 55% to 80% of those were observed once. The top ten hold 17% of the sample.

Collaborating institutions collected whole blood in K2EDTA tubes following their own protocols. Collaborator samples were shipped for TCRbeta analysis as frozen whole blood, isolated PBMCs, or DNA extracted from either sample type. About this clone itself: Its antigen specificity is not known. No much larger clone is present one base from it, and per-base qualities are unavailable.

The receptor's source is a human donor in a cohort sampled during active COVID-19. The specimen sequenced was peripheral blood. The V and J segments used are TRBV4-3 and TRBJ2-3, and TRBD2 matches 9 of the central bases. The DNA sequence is TGCGCCAGCAGCCGGGAGGCCAGCGGGGGGCCAGATACGCAGTATTTT. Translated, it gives CASSREASGGPDTQYF.